This T cell receptor (beta chain) comes out of a study of beta chain features in type 1 diabetes. V lost 10 bases and J lost 1; bases outside the gene matches: 8. Germline V gene sequence: CDR1 MDHEN, CDR2 SYDVKM. There are 14 residues in the CDR3. The study reverse transcribed the entire isolated RNA, so it sequenced expressed TCRB transcripts. Method: immunoSEQ multiplex PCR; TCRdb's copy keeps in-frame clones and lacks some. The sample has approximately 400,000 clones; about 14% are singletons. This rearrangement joins TRBV28 to TRBJ2-5, with TRBD2 matching over 8 bases. What was sequenced was naive CD4+ T cells from blood. The sequence derives from a woman aged 18-35 years in good health. CDR3 coding DNA: TGTGCCACCATCGGGGGGGGATCCCAAGAGACCCAGTACTTC. Its translation: CATIGGGSQETQYF.